The entry below describes one TCR beta chain. The antigen is unknown. The data were taken from a study of cytomegalovirus exposure and HLA in healthy donors. At the level of the study: Most genotyped donors, 65% to 85% of 398, had Caucasian-associated genetic ancestry.

Whole-study findings and limits: Data from an earlier analysis indicated that most TCR beta V segments were productive either about 90% or about 30% of the time. Cytomegalovirus-associated TCR beta chains were listed, numbering some 170.

Healthy donors of bone marrow made up the group. PCR employed 60 Vbeta and 13 Jbeta primers. The data were produced by immunoSEQ multiplex PCR, yet TCRdb's version contains in-frame clones alone and is incomplete. In the table there are 210,000 or so clones, approximately 90% of which are singletons. Germline loops: CDR1 MDHEN, CDR2 SYDVKM. This CDR3 has 14 amino acids. V lost 3 bases and J lost 3; bases outside the gene matches: 4. This chain connects TRBV28 to TRBJ2-7; TRBD1 matches at 8 bases. The sequenced sample was PBMCs. The receptor was derived from a woman in her late teens or twenties in good health and CMV-seronegative. Here the CDR3 reads CASSFWGQDYEQYF. CDR3 nucleotide sequence: TGTGCCAGCAGTTTCTGGGGACAGGACTACGAGCAGTACTTC. The variable domain in full, completed from reference TRBV28 and TRBJ2-7, reads DVKVTQSSRYLVKRTGEKVFLECVQDMDHENMFWYRQDPGLGLRLIYFSYDVKMKEKGDIPEGYSVSREKKERFSLILESASTNQTSMYLCASSFWGQDYEQYFGPGTRLTVT.